This T cell receptor (beta chain) originates from a study of T cell repertoires in cytomegalovirus infection. Study as a whole: It can be stated that public TCR beta signatures indicated CMV infection as well as a matching HLA type. Broader study findings: HLA-C-restricted TCR beta clonotypes specific for CMV led the ex vivo response.

TCRdb called the reads again in MiXCR, with one record for every CDR3 protein. The profile covers some 390,000 distinct CDR3 sequences, with roughly 20% appearing a single time and 8.7% taken by the ten largest. Trimming took 5 bases from V and 0 from J, leaving 11 bases between them. The CDR3 totals 15 residues. The germline V gene has CDR1 SGHAT and CDR2 FQNNGV. This clonotype was detected ten times or more. Antigen: not known. V is TRBV11-2 and J is TRBJ1-5; D is possibly TRBD1 (6 bases). The sequenced sample consisted of PBMCs. This sequence was found in a human donor in good health (CMV status not recorded). Some clones in this sample may be carry-over from other donors' samples. CDR3 protein: CASSLQGHSNQPQHF. The CDR3 DNA reads TGTGCCAGCAGCCTCCAGGGGCATAGCAATCAGCCCCAGCATTTT.